This T cell receptor (beta chain) was documented in a study of Ad26.COV2.S vaccination and SARS-CoV-2 variants. On the study more broadly: It was the COV1001 Ad26.COV2.S trial arm that included the donor. Study-level points and caveats: Reports say spike-specific CD8+ and CD4+ T cell responses covered substantial breadth after vaccination.

The CDR3 sequence is 10 residues long. Germline lookup yields CDR1 MDHEN and CDR2 SYDVKM. Trimming took 8 bases from V and 9 from J, leaving 8 bases between them. Notes on this clone: The target antigen is unknown.

The treatment denotes: about 20 received Ad26.COV2.S at low or high dose, single or two shots; roughly five received placebo; per-sample allocation not given. It was on day 63 after the first vaccine or placebo injection that samples were taken. The protocol was immunoSEQ multiplex PCR, while the TCRdb copy is restricted to in-frame clones and leaves out a portion. The sample lists nearly 400,000 clones, about 88% occurring once. Specimen: peripheral blood, collected in a trial of Ad26.COV2.S vaccine versus placebo. The TCR sequence derives from a person between 18 and 59 years old who received the Ad26.COV2.S COVID-19 vaccine or a placebo. The chain links TRBV28 to TRBJ2-1; D remains ambiguous. The CDR3 bases are TGTGCCAGCGGGGTATTTGAGCAGTTCTTC. Amino acid sequence: CASGVFEQFF.